This TCR beta chain was recovered during a study of blood T cell repertoires in COVID-19. Comments on this clone: The sample carries other DNA sequences with the same CDR3.

The CDR3 totals 11 residues. The germline CDR1 and CDR2 sequences are KGHSH and LQKENI. With 3 bases removed from V and 5 bases from J, the gap between germline ends came to 4 bases. Authors' processing steps: Reference gene primer amplification gave nucleated cell count estimates. Only in-frame clones appear in the TCRdb table, and some are missing; sequencing was by immunoSEQ multiplex PCR. The DNA was the basis for D and trimming; V, J and clone size are from that table. The repertoire holds 250,000 to 350,000 clones, with roughly 86% as singletons. The TCR originated in a young woman with COVID-19, enrolled during active disease. The sequencing input was peripheral blood. The chain links TRBV18 to TRBJ2-5; D gene uncertain. The CDR3 here is CASSPEETQYF. Written as DNA, the CDR3 is TGTGCCAGCTCACCCGAGGAGACCCAGTACTTC.